What follows are 19 T cell receptor beta chains derived from one specimen sequenced in a study of beta chain features in type 1 diabetes. The investigators reverse transcribed all of the isolated RNA, so they sequenced expressed TCRB transcripts. Repertoires were generated with immunoSEQ multiplex PCR, while TCRdb's copy carries only in-frame clones and drops some. Of hundreds of thousands of clones in the sample, around a sixth were seen once. The material sequenced was naive CD4+ T cells from blood. The receptor set was obtained from a woman aged 18 to 35 in good health.

The rearrangement joins TRBV5-4 to TRBJ1-1; TRBD1 might be the D (5 bases). Germline CDR1 reads SGHNT; CDR2 reads YYREEE (reference sequence). Trimming shortened V by 3 bases and J by 0 bases, and 12 bases separated the two germline ends. CDR3 length: 15 residues. The CDR3 DNA follows: TGTGCCAGCAGCTGGGGGGAGGGGATGAACACTGAAGCTTTCTTT. It codes for CASSWGEGMNTEAFF.

The chain is built from TRBV7-9 and TRBJ2-1; D gene ambiguous. The V end was cut by 2 bases, the J end by 5 bases, with 13 bases between. CDR1 is SEHNR, CDR2 FQNEAQ, per germline (reference sequence). This CDR3 contains 15 residues. CDR3 sequence: CASSLIGNTNNEQFF. CDR3 nucleotides: TGTGCCAGCAGCTTAATCGGCAATACTAACAATGAGCAGTTCTTC.

In its sample, this clone was seen a few times. This chain uses TRBV7-2 with TRBJ1-2, with D possibly TRBD1 on 5 matching bases. Germline V lookup: CDR1 SGHTA, CDR2 FQGNSA. The CDR3 covers 14 residues. With 5 bases removed from V and 7 bases from J, the gap between germline ends came to 17 bases. CDR3: CASSPSSGQSGYTF. The CDR3 DNA reads as TGTGCCAGCAGCCCTAGTTCGGGGCAGAGTGGCTACACCTTC.

This clone was detected a few times. The sample contains more than one DNA sequence encoding this CDR3. The genes are TRBV7-9 and TRBJ2-5; maybe TRBD1 (5 bases). V gave up 1 base and J gave up 5 bases, with 8 bases separating them. This CDR3 region has 13 residues. In germline, CDR1 is SEHNR, CDR2 FQNEAQ (reference sequence). CDR3 nucleotide sequence: TGTGCCAGCAGCTTAGGGCAGGGCGAGACCCAGTACTTC. Translated: CASSLGQGETQYF.

V is TRBV5-1 and J is TRBJ2-4; TRBD1 aligns across 7 bases. The germline V gene has CDR1 SGHRS and CDR2 YFSETQ. The V and J ends lost 4 bases and 6 bases, in that order; junction bases with no gene match: 7. CDR3 length: 14 amino acids. CDR3 DNA: TGCGCCAGCAGCCCGGGACAGCTACCAAACATTCAGTACTTC. This codes for CASSPGQLPNIQYF.

This clone was observed a few times. The chain has TRBV7-9 and TRBJ2-2; D perhaps matches TRBD2 (7 bases). Trimming removed 5 bases at V and 5 bases at J, with 18 bases between. CDR3 size: 16 residues. The germline CDR1 and CDR2 sequences are SEHNR and FQNEAQ (reference sequence). CDR3 nucleotides: TGTGCCAGCAGCCCCCGGGGAGGGGGTGAGACCGGGGAGCTGTTTTTT. Its translation: CASSPRGGGETGELFF. Together with reference TRBV7-9 and TRBJ2-2, the CDR3 gives the full variable domain: DTGVSQNPRHKITKRGQNVTFRCDPISEHNRLYWYRQTLGQGPEFLTYFQNEAQLEKSRLLSDRFSAERPKGSFSTLEIQRTEQGDSAMYLCASSPRGGGETGELFFGEGSRLTVL.

The chain is built from TRBV6-1 and TRBJ2-1; D perhaps matches TRBD2 (6 bases). This CDR3 region has 16 residues. The V gene's germline CDR1 is MNHNS and CDR2 SASEGT. Trimming removed 4 bases from V and 2 bases from J, with 15 bases in between. CDR3: CASSATHRGTYNEQFF. DNA of the CDR3: TGTGCCAGCAGTGCCACGCACCGGGGGACCTACAATGAGCAGTTCTTC.

The chain combines TRBV21-1 with TRBJ2-3. TRBV21-1 is a known pseudogene. The CDR3 covers 19 residues. The DNA of the CDR3 is TGTGCCAGCAGCCTCAAGCGAAGGGGGGACATCCTACTAACAGATACGCAGTATTTT. Translating gives CASSLKRRGDILLTDTQYF.

This chain uses TRBV11-2 with TRBJ2-1; weak D call: TRBD1 (7 bases). Germline CDR1 is SGHAT and CDR2 is FQNNGV. Deletions cut 3 bases from V and 4 bases from J, with 22 bases between. The CDR3 is 18 amino acids. This chain's CDR3 is CASSFFLMWAGQYNEQFF. CDR3 DNA: TGTGCCAGCAGCTTTTTCCTCATGTGGGCGGGACAGTACAATGAGCAGTTCTTC.

This chain joins TRBV19 and TRBJ2-1; 11 bases line up with TRBD2. Germline V gene lookup returns CDR1 LNHDA and CDR2 SQIVND (reference sequence). The J segment lost 2 bases and the V segment lost 5 bases, leaving 11 bases of the junction unmatched. The CDR3 totals 18 residues. For the CDR3, the DNA is TGTGCCAGTAGTGTGACTAGCGGGAAGGGGGCTCCCTACAATGAGCAGTTCTTC. It yields the protein CASSVTSGKGAPYNEQFF.

This clone has more than one count but fewer than ten. The chain is built from TRBV7-6 and TRBJ2-1; 14 nucleotides agree with TRBD2. The CDR3 has 17 amino acids. J lost 2 bases, V lost 5 bases, and 5 bases had no gene match. Looked up from germline, CDR1 is SGHVS and CDR2 is FNYEAQ. CDR3 sequence reads: CASSIGTSGSTYNEQFF. As DNA, the CDR3 is TGTGCCAGCAGCATTGGGACTAGCGGGAGTACCTACAATGAGCAGTTCTTC.

This CDR3 reads CAISAGTTDTQYF. DNA for the CDR3: TGTGCCATCAGTGCGGGGACCACAGATACGCAGTATTTT. J is TRBJ2-3 and V is TRBV10-3, with D possibly called TRBD1 or TRBD2 (5 bases each). Germline CDR1 and CDR2: ENHRY and SYGVKD. The CDR3 length is 13 residues. V was cut by 4 bases and J by 2 bases, with 7 bases left in between.

This clone was found once. This sequence joins TRBV12-2 and TRBJ2-1; the listed D gene, TRBD2, was not tested against the DNA. TRBV12-2 is given as a pseudogene. CDR3 size: 19 residues. The CDR3 spells CASRLGGTSGDSSYNEQFF. The CDR3 DNA reads as TGTGCAAGTCGCTTAGGTGGGACTAGCGGGGATAGCTCCTACAATGAGCAGTTCTTC.

The chain combines TRBV9 with TRBJ2-3; D is perhaps TRBD2 (5 bases). CDR1 is SGDLS, CDR2 YYNGEE, per germline. Trimming left V 4 bases short and J 4 bases short, with 16 bases between. The CDR3 contains 15 residues. The CDR3 nucleotides read TGTGCCAGCAGCACAAAGCGGACGCTGCCAGATACGCAGTATTTT. As protein: CASSTKRTLPDTQYF.

The chain couples TRBV19 to TRBJ2-5, with D maybe TRBD2 (6 bases). Between the trimmed V and J ends, which lost 6 bases and 4 bases, there was a span of 12 bases. Germline V gene data show CDR1 as LNHDA and CDR2 as SQIVND (reference sequence). This CDR3 has 13 residues. The CDR3 here is CASRLGGSETQYF. The CDR3 region has the DNA TGTGCCAGTAGACTCGGGGGATCAGAGACCCAGTACTTC.

This chain uses TRBV19 with TRBJ2-5; 10 nucleotides line up with TRBD2. J gave up 5 bases and V 4 bases, and 7 bases lay outside the gene matches. The germline V gene encodes CDR1 LNHDA and CDR2 SQIVND (reference sequence). The CDR3 runs to 15 residues. The CDR3 region is CASSKPSGSGETQYF. CDR3 coding DNA: TGTGCCAGTAGTAAGCCTAGCGGGAGCGGGGAGACCCAGTACTTC.

A few counts support this clone. V usage is TRBV9 and J usage is TRBJ1-4, with 9 bases identical to TRBD1. Germline V gene data show CDR1 as SGDLS and CDR2 as YYNGEE. The CDR3 covers 21 residues. The V and J ends lost 3 bases and 8 bases, in that order; junction bases with no gene match: 26. The CDR3 region is CASSAGGGQGQFLRGREKLFF. The CDR3 DNA reads as TGTGCCAGCAGCGCAGGAGGGGGACAGGGACAATTCCTGAGAGGTCGGGAAAAACTGTTTTTT. The variable domain in full, with the rest retrieved from reference TRBV9 and TRBJ1-4, is DSGVTQTPKHLITATGQRVTLRCSPRSGDLSVYWYQQSLDQGLQFLIQYYNGEERAKGNILERFSAQQFPDLHSELNLSSLELGDSALYFCASSAGGGQGQFLRGREKLFFGSGTQLSVL.

This clone was observed a handful of times. The chain links TRBV5-1 to TRBJ1-1, with a possible D match to TRBD1 (5 bases). The V end was cut by 4 bases, the J end by 3 bases, with 13 bases between. Germline-derived CDR1 and CDR2 are SGHRS and YFSETQ. The CDR3 contains 14 residues. Here the CDR3 DNA reads TGCGCCAGCAGCCCCCGGGGCGGAGACACTGAAGCTTTCTTT. Translated: CASSPRGGDTEAFF. The entire variable domain, with the rest obtained from reference TRBV5-1 and TRBJ1-1, is as follows: KAGVTQTPRYLIKTRGQQVTLSCSPISGHRSVSWYQQTPGQGLQFLFEYFSETQRNKGNFPGRFSGRQFSNSRSEMNVSTLELGDSALYLCASSPRGGDTEAFFGQGTRLTVV.

This clone was detected only a few times. This chain connects TRBV20-1 to TRBJ2-7, with a weak D call TRBD1 (6 bases). From germline, CDR1 is DFQATT and CDR2 SNEGSKA (reference sequence). With 5 bases removed from V and 3 bases from J, the gap between germline ends came to 8 bases. This CDR3 has 11 residues. CDR3 amino acids: CSAGQRYEQYF. CDR3 sequence (DNA): TGCAGTGCTGGACAGCGCTACGAGCAGTACTTC.